This TCR beta chain is drawn from a study of T-cell reconstitution after alpha-beta-depleted transplantation in children. There are 18 residues in the CDR3. Trimming cost V 0 bases and J 5 bases; bases outside gene matches: 15. Germline lookup yields CDR1 SGDLS and CDR2 YYNGEE. The TCRbeta library incorporated unique molecular identifiers. Via MiXCR, TCRdb re-called the PCR reads, giving one row per CDR3 protein. The sample lists about 610,000 distinct CDR3 sequences; approximately 10% were seen once. This receptor was taken from a human donor who donated a stem cell graft to a child with acute myeloid leukemia. Material: PBMCs from the stem cell graft donor, obtained from the stem cell graft. The chain employs TRBV9 and TRBJ2-3; 7 positions match TRBD2. In nucleotides, the CDR3 is TGTGCCAGCAGCGTAGGCCCCCGGGAGGACCCCTTTCAAGATACGCAGTATTTT. Protein product: CASSVGPREDPFQDTQYF.